These T cell receptor beta chains were read from a single sample in a study of blood T cells in healthy people across ages. Via MiXCR, TCRdb re-called the 5' RACE reads, giving one row per CDR3 protein. The repertoire holds 750,000 to 850,000 distinct CDR3 sequences, approximately 25% seen once, with more than 3% in the top ten. These data also formed part of another study, on T cells of mothers and their children.

The sample consisted of blood. Every receptor here comes from a boy younger than 18 in good health. Both conserved end residues are trimmed from each CDR3. Each record gives: J gene, V gene, CDR3 protein.

TRBJ2-5 TRBV7-9 ASSLAPALRETQY
. TRBV7-2 ASSLFIGTDYEQY
TRBJ2-2 TRBV12-3/TRBV12-4 ASSFKGRDRFRELF
TRBJ2-3 TRBV2 ASSYSQRPVPDTQY
TRBJ2-1 TRBV20-1 SALVPDRGLYNEQF
TRBJ1-2 TRBV4-1 ASSQSPGAGYGYT
TRBJ2-7 TRBV7-9 ASSPPESLEQY
TRBJ1-2 TRBV29-1 SVVKGVEGYT
TRBJ2-7 TRBV9 ASSASGQAYEQY
TRBJ2-5 TRBV7-3 ASSIAGRSRVWETQY
TRBJ2-5 TRBV5-1 ASSLGLAGEIQETQY
TRBJ2-1 TRBV5-6 ASTSGLAGSQF
TRBJ1-1 TRBV25-1 ASSAGSRGGTEAF
TRBJ1-3 TRBV7-9 ASSFHREAGNTIY
TRBJ2-3 TRBV27 ASSSFGTQY
. TRBV20-1 SAAGGTYEQY
TRBJ2-2 TRBV7-3 ASSPKGPNTGELF
TRBJ1-3 TRBV12-3/TRBV12-4 ASIWGTPYSGNTIY
TRBJ1-3 TRBV2 ASSPVRNTIY
TRBJ1-2 TRBV10-3 AISEPGEENYGYT
TRBJ2-1 TRBV24-1 ATGDREASYNEQF
TRBJ2-1 TRBV29-1 SVGQILAVYNEQF
TRBJ1-2 TRBV7-2 ASSSRGGNLGGYT
TRBJ2-5 TRBV7-9 ASSLAQLSQETQY
TRBJ1-6 TRBV5-1 ASSLREQGGSPLH
TRBJ1-1 TRBV5-6 ASSSYTGALDTEAF
TRBJ2-5 TRBV10-3 AISELAGVGETQY
TRBJ2-7 TRBV28 ASSASGTGYEEY